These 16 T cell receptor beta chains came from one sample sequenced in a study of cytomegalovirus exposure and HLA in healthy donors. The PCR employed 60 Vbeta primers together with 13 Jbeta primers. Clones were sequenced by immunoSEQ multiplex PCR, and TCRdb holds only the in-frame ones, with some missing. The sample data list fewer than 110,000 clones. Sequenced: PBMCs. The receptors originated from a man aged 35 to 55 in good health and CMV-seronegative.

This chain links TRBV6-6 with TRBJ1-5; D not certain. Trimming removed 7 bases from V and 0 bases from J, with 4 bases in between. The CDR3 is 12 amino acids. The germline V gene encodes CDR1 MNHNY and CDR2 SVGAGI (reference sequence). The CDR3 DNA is TGTGCCAGCACCCTTAGCAATCAGCCCCAGCATTTT. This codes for CASTLSNQPQHF.

Written as DNA, the CDR3 is TGTGCCAGCAGAAATTCGGGGGTTCCCAATCAGCCCCAGCATTTT. Its translation is CASRNSGVPNQPQHF. This chain links TRBV28 with TRBJ1-5, with a tentative D call TRBD1 (5 bases). Germline V gives CDR1 MDHEN, CDR2 SYDVKM. This CDR3 comprises 15 residues. V was trimmed by 6 bases and J by 3 bases, leaving 15 bases between them.

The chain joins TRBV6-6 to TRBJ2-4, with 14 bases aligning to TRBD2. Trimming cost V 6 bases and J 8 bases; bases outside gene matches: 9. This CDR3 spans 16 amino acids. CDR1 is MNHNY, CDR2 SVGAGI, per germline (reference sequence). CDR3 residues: CASSRLAGGPRDIQYF. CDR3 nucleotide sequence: TGTGCCAGCAGCCGACTAGCGGGAGGGCCTAGGGACATTCAGTACTTC.

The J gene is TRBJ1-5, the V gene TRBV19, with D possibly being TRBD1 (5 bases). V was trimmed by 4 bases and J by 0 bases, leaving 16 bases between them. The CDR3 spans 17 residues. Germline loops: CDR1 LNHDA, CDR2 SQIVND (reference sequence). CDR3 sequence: CASSKDTSEYSNQPQHF. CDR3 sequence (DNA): TGTGCCAGTAGTAAGGACACATCCGAGTATAGCAATCAGCCCCAGCATTTT.

In DNA form, the CDR3 reads TGTGCCAGCAGTCTCGGGACTTCACTAAGGGGGGAGCTGTTTTTT. Its translation is CASSLGTSLRGELFF. This chain links TRBV27 with TRBJ2-2; D may be TRBD2 (6 bases). Trimming took off 5 bases at V and 8 bases at J, with 18 bases between the two ends. The germline V gene has CDR1 MNHEY and CDR2 SMNVEV (reference sequence). The CDR3 is 15 amino acids.

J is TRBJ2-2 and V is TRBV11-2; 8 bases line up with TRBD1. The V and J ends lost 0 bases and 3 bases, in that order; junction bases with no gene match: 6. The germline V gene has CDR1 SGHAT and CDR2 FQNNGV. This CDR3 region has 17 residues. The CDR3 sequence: CASSLDPQGADTGELFF. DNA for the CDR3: TGTGCCAGCAGCTTAGATCCCCAGGGGGCGGACACCGGGGAGCTGTTTTTT.

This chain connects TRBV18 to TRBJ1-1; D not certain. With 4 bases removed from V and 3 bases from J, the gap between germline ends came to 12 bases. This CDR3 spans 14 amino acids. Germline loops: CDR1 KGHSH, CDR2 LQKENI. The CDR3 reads CASSRSRSDTEAFF. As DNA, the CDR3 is TGTGCCAGCTCACGGTCCCGGAGCGACACTGAAGCTTTCTTT.

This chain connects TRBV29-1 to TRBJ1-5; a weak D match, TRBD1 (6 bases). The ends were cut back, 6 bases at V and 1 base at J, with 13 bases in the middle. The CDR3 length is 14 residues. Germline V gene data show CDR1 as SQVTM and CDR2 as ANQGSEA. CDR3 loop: CSVSGQRSNQPQHF. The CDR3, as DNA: TGCAGCGTCTCTGGACAGAGAAGCAATCAGCCCCAGCATTTT. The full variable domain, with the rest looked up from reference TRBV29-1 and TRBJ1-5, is SAVISQKPSRDICQRGTSLTIQCQVDSQVTMMFWYRQQPGQSLTLIATANQGSEATYESGFVIDKFPISRPNLTFSTLTVSNMSPEDSSIYLCSVSGQRSNQPQHFGDGTRLSIL.

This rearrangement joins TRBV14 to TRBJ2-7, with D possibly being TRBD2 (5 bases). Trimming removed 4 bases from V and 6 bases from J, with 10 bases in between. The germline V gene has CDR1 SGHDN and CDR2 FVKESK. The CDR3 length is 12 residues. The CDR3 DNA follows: TGTGCCAGCAGCCTCGGAGGAGGCGAGCAGTACTTC. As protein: CASSLGGGEQYF.

The CDR3 loop reads CASSLYRGHEQFF. The CDR3 nucleotides read TGTGCCAGCAGTTTGTACAGGGGGCATGAGCAGTTCTTC. V and J are TRBV6-5 and TRBJ2-1; TRBD1 agrees at 9 bases. Germline V gives CDR1 MNHEY, CDR2 SVGAGI. The CDR3 sequence is 13 residues long. The ends lost 4 bases at V and 8 bases at J; junction bases unmatched: 3.

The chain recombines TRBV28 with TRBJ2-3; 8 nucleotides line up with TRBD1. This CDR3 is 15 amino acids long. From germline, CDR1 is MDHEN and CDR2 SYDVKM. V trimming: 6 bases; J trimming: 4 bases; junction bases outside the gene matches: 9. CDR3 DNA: TGTGCCAGCAGCAACCGACAGGGGTGGGCAGATACGCAGTATTTT. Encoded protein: CASSNRQGWADTQYF.

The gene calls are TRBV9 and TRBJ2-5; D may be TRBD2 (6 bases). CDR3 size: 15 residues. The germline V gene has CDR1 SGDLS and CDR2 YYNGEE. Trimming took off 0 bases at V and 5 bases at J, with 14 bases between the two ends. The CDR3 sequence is CASSVDGSRGETQYF. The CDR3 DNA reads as TGTGCCAGCAGCGTAGATGGCTCCCGGGGGGAGACCCAGTACTTC.

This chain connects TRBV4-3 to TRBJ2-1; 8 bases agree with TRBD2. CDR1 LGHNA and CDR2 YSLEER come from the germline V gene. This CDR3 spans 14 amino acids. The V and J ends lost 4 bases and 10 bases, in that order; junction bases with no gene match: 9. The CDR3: CASSPKSGGFEQFF. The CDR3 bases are TGCGCCAGCAGCCCAAAGAGCGGGGGATTCGAGCAGTTCTTC.

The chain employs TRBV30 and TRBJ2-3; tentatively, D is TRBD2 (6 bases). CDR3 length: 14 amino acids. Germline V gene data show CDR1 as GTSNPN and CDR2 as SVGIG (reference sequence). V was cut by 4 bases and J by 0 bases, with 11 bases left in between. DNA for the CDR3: TGTGCCTGGATGGCGGGGTCTAGCACAGATACGCAGTATTTT. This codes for CAWMAGSSTDTQYF.

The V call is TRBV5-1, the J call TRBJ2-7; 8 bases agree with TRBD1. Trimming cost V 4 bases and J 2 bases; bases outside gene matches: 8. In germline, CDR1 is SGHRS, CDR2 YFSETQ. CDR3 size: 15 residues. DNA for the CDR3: TGCGCCAGCAGCGGCCGGGACAGGATACCCTACGAGCAGTACTTC. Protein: CASSGRDRIPYEQYF.

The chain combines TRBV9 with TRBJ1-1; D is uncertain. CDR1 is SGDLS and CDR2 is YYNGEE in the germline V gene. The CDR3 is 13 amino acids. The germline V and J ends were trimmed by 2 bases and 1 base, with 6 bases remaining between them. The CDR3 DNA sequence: TGTGCCAGCAGCGTGAGAGCGAACACTGAAGCTTTCTTT. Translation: CASSVRANTEAFF. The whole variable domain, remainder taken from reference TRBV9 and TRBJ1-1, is DSGVTQTPKHLITATGQRVTLRCSPRSGDLSVYWYQQSLDQGLQFLIQYYNGEERAKGNILERFSAQQFPDLHSELNLSSLELGDSALYFCASSVRANTEAFFGQGTRLTVV.